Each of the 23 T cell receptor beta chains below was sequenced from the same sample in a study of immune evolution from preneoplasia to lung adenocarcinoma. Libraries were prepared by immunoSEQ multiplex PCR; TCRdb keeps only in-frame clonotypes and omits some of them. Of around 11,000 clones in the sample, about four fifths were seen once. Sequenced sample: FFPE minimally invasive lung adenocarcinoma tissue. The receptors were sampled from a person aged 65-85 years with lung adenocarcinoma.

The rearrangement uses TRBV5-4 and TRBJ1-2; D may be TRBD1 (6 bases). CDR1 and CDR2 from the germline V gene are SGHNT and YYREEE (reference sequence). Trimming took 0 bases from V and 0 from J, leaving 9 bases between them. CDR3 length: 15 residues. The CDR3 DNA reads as TGTGCCAGCAGCTTGGGGACAGCCCCTAACTATGGCTACACCTTC. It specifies CASSLGTAPNYGYTF.

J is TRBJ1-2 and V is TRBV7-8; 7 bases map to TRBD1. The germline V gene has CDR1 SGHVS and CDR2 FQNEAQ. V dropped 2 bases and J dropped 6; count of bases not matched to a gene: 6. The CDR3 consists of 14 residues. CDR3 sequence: CASSLPDRADGYTF. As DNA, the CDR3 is TGTGCCAGCAGCTTACCCGACAGGGCCGATGGCTACACCTTC.

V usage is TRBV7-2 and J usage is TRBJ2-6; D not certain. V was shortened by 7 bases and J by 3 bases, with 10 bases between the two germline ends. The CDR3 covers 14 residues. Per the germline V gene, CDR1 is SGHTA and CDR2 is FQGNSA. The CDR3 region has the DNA TGTGCCAGCACCAAAGAGCTTGGGGCCAACGTCCTGACTTTC. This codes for CASTKELGANVLTF.

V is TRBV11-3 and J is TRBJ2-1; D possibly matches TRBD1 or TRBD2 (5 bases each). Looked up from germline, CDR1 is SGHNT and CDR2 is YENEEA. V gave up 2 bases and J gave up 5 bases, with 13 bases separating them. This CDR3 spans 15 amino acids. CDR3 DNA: TGTGCCAGCAGCTTACTAGCAGGGTTGAACAATGAGCAGTTCTTC. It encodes CASSLLAGLNNEQFF.

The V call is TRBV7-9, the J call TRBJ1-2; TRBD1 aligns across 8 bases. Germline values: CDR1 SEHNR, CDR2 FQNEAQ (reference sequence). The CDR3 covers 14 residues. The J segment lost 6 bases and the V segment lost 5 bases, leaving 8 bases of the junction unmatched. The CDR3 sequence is CASSTHDRGNGYTF. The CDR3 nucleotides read TGTGCCAGCAGCACCCACGACAGGGGAAATGGCTACACCTTC.

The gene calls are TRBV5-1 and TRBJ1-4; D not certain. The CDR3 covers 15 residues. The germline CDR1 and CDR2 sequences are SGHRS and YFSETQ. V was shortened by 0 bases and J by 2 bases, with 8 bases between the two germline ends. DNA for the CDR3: TGCGCCAGCAGCTTGGGGATTGGGACTAATGAAAAACTGTTTTTT. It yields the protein CASSLGIGTNEKLFF.

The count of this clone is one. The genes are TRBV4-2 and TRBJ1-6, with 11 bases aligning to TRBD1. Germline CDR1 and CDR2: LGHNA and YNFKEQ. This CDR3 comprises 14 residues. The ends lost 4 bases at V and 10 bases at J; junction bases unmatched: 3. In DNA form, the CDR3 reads TGTGCCAGCAGCCCGGACAGGGGGCAATCACCCCTCCACTTT. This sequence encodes CASSPDRGQSPLHF.

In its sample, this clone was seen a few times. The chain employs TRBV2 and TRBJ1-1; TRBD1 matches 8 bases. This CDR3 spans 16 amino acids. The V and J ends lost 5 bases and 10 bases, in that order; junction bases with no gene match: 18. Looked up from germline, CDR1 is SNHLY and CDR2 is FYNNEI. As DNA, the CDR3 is TGTGCCAGCAGTACCGGGACAGGTCTCCCTTCGTACAGAGCTTTCTTT. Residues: CASSTGTGLPSYRAFF.

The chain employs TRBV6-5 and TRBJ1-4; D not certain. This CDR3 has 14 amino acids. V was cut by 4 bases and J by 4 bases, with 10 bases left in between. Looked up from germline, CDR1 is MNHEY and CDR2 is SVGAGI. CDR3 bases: TGTGCCAGCAGTTCTCAACCGCGTAATGAAAAACTGTTTTTT. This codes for CASSSQPRNEKLFF.

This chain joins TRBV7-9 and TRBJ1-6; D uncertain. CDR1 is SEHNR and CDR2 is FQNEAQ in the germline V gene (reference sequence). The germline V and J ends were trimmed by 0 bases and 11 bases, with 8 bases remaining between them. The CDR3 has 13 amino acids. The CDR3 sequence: CASSLAGDPPLHF. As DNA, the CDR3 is TGTGCCAGCAGCTTAGCAGGAGATCCACCCCTCCACTTT.

The CDR3 DNA follows: TGTGCCAGCAGCTTGGGGCAGTACCAAGAGACCCAGTACTTC. It encodes CASSLGQYQETQYF. V and J are TRBV5-6 and TRBJ2-5; D remains ambiguous. The CDR3 spans 14 residues. Germline V gene sequence: CDR1 SGHDT, CDR2 YYEEEE. The ends were cut back, 0 bases at V and 0 bases at J, with 6 bases in the middle. The full variable domain, its missing parts supplied by reference TRBV5-6 and TRBJ2-5, is DAGVTQSPTHLIKTRGQQVTLRCSPKSGHDTVSWYQQALGQGPQFIFQYYEEEERQRGNFPDRFSGHQFPNYSSELNVNALLLGDSALYLCASSLGQYQETQYFGPGTRLLVL.

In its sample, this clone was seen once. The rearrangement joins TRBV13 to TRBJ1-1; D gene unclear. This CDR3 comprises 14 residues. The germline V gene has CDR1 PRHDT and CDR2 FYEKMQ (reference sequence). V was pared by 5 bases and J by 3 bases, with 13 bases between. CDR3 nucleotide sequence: TGTGCCAGCAGCCTCCTCCTCGTAGACACTGAAGCTTTCTTT. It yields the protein CASSLLLVDTEAFF.

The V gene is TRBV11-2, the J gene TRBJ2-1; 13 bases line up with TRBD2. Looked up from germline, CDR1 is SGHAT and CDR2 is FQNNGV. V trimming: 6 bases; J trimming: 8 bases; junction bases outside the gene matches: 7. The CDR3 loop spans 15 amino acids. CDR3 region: CASRPTSGRAYEQFF. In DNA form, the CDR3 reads TGTGCCAGCAGACCAACTAGCGGGAGGGCCTATGAGCAGTTCTTC.

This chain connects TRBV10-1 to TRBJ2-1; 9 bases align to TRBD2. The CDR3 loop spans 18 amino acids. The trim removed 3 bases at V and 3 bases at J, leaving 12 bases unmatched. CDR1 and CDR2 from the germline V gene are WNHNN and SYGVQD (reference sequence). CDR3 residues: CASSESPLAGENYNEQFF. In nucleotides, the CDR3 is TGCGCCAGCAGTGAATCCCCTTTAGCGGGAGAAAACTACAATGAGCAGTTCTTC.

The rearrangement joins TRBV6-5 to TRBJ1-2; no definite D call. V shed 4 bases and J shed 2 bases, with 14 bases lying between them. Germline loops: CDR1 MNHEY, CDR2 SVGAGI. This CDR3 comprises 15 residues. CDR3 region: CASSSRPSLNYGYTF. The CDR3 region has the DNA TGTGCCAGCAGTTCCCGACCGAGCCTCAACTATGGCTACACCTTC.

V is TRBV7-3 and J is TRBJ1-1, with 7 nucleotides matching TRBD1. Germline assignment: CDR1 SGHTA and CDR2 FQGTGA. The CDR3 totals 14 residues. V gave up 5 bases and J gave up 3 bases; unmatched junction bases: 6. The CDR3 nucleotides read TGTGCCAGCAGCCGATACAGGGGTGACACTGAAGCTTTCTTT. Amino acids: CASSRYRGDTEAFF.

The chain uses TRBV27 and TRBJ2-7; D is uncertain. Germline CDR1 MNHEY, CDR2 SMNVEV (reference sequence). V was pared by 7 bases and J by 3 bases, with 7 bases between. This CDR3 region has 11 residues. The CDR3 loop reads CASTNYYEQYF. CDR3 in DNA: TGTGCCAGCACCAACTACTACGAGCAGTACTTC.

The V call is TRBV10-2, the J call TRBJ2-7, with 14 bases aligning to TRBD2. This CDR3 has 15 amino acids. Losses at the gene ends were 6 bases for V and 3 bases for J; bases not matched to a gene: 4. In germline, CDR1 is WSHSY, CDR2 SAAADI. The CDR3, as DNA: TGCGCCAGCAGGGGACTAGCGGGAGCTAACTACGAGCAGTACTTC. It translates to CASRGLAGANYEQYF.

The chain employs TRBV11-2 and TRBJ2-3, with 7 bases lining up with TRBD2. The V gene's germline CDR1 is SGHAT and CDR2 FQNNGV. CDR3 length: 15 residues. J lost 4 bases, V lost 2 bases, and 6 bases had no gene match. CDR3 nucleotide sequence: TGTGCCAGCAGCTTACGCTCGGCGGGGGCAGATACGCAGTATTTT. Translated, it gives CASSLRSAGADTQYF.

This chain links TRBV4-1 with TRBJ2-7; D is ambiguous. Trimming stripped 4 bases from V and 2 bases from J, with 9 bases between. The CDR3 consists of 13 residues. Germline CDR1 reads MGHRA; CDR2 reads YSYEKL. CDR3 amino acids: CASSPKSTYEQYF. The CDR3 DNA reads TGCGCCAGCAGCCCCAAAAGTACCTACGAGCAGTACTTC.

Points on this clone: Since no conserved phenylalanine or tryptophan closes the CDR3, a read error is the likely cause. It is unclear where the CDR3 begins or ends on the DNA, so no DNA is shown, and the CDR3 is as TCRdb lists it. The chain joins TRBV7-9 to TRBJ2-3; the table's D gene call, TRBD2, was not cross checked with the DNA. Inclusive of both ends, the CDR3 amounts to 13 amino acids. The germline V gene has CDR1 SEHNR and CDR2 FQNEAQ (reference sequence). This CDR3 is CASSPLGTSKLDL.

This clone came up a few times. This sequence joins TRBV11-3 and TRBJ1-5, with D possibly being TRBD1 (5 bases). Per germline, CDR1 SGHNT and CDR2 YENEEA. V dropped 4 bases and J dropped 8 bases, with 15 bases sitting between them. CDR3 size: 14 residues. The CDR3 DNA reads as TGTGCCAGCAGCTCCGCCGGGGGGGTAGAGCCCCAGCATTTT. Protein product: CASSSAGGVEPQHF.

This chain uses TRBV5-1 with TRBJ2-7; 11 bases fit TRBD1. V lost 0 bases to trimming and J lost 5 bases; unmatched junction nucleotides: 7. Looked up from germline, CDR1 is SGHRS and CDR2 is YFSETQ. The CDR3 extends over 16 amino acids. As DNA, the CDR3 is TGCGCCAGCAGCTTGGTCCGGACAGGGGGCTTGGACGAGCAGTACTTC. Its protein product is CASSLVRTGGLDEQYF.